A selection of T cell receptor beta chains follows, all from one sample in a study of cytotoxic CD8 clonotypes in ibrutinib-treated CLL. Assay used: immunoSEQ multiplex PCR; TCRdb lists only in-frame clones, some missing. The sample lists about 50,000 clones; approximately 50% were seen once. The material sequenced was PBMCs, taken after 12 months of ibrutinib treatment. These receptors were obtained from a human donor with chronic lymphocytic leukemia. Both conserved end residues are part of each CDR3. A D gene is named only where the DNA matches it firmly. Not all rows give a size; the values are once, few, many and, for expanded clones, a class.

j_call clone_size v_call d_call cdr3_aa cdr3_nt
TRBJ2-7 - TRBV5-1 TRBD1 CASSPLGQGNEQYF TGCGCCAGCAGCCCGCTGGGACAGGGCAACGAGCAGTACTTC
TRBJ2-1 few TRBV11-2 TRBD2 CASSLTSGRATNEQFF TGTGCCAGCAGCTTGACTAGCGGGAGGGCCACCAATGAGCAGTTCTTC
TRBJ1-2 once TRBV6-4 - CASSPESKANYGYTF TGTGCCAGCAGTCCAGAATCAAAAGCTAACTATGGCTACACCTTC
TRBJ1-2 - TRBV19 - CASSIEGNYGYTF TGTGCCAGTAGTATCGAGGGGAACTATGGCTACACCTTC
TRBJ1-1 - TRBV27 TRBD1 CASSLEGTGGFMNTEAFF TGTGCCAGCAGCTTGGAGGGGACAGGGGGTTTCATGAACACTGAAGCTTTCTTT
TRBJ1-2 - TRBV28 - CASSSGSYGYTF TGTGCCAGCAGTTCAGGGTCCTATGGCTACACCTTC
TRBJ1-1 - TRBV18 - CASSPDTEAFF TGTGCCAGCTCACCCGACACTGAAGCTTTCTTT
TRBJ2-1 once TRBV5-6 TRBD1 CASTWLGQGAGEQFF TGTGCCAGCACCTGGTTGGGACAGGGGGCTGGGGAGCAGTTCTTC
TRBJ2-1 - TRBV5-1 - CASSLLLRGNEQFF TGTGCCAGCAGCTTGTTGTTAAGGGGTAATGAGCAGTTCTTC
TRBJ2-5 few TRBV5-4 - CASSLAEGGEVMAQYF TGTGCCAGCAGCTTGGCCGAGGGCGGAGAGGTGATGGCCCAGTACTTC
TRBJ1-3 - TRBV2 - CATRVDLSGNTIYF TGTGCCACAAGAGTAGACCTCTCTGGAAACACCATATATTTT
TRBJ1-2 - TRBV4-1 TRBD1 CASSQDFGQGLGYTF TGCGCCAGCAGCCAAGATTTCGGACAGGGGTTAGGCTACACCTTC
TRBJ1-5 few TRBV2 - CASSGVWGQQPQHF TGTGCCAGCAGTGGAGTCTGGGGTCAACAGCCCCAGCATTTT
TRBJ1-2 - TRBV6-6 - CASSPPLYGYTF TGTGCCAGCAGCCCTCCCCTCTATGGCTACACCTTC
TRBJ1-1 few TRBV6-1 - CASNLQTGTEAFF TGTGCCAGCAATTTACAGACGGGAACTGAAGCTTTCTTT
TRBJ2-1 - TRBV27 - CASSSGSRSYNEQFF TGTGCCAGCAGTTCCGGGAGTCGATCCTACAATGAGCAGTTCTTC
TRBJ1-1 - TRBV5-6 - CASSSINGNTEAFF TGTGCCAGCAGCTCAATAAACGGAAACACTGAAGCTTTCTTT
TRBJ1-5 - TRBV5-6 - CASKTRTAPGQPQHF TGTGCCAGCAAGACCCGAACGGCGCCAGGTCAGCCCCAGCATTTT
TRBJ2-7 few TRBV7-2 - CASSQDRTTHRTTYEQYF TGTGCCAGCAGCCAAGATCGGACAACCCATCGGACAACCTACGAGCAGTACTTC
TRBJ1-5 few TRBV12-5 - CASGSNSNQPQHF TGTGCTAGTGGATCCAATAGCAATCAGCCCCAGCATTTT
TRBJ1-2 - TRBV28 TRBD1 CASRRTGVGGYTF TGTGCCAGCAGACGTACAGGGGTAGGAGGCTACACCTTC
TRBJ2-7 - TRBV6-1 TRBD2 CASSIAGGPSEQYF TGTGCCAGCAGTATAGCGGGAGGGCCTAGCGAGCAGTACTTC
TRBJ2-2 - TRBV19 TRBD2 CASRYHSGRMGGELFF TGTGCCAGTCGATACCATAGCGGGAGAATGGGCGGGGAGCTGTTTTTT
TRBJ2-3 - TRBV18 - CASSPRRGGPTDTQYF TGTGCCAGCTCACCACGGCGGGGCGGCCCCACAGATACGCAGTATTTT
TRBJ1-3 - TRBV28 - CASSFRDTIYF TGTGCCAGCAGTTTTAGGGACACCATATATTTT
TRBJ2-5 - TRBV5-1 TRBD1 CASSLGRGQETQYF TGCGCCAGCAGCTTGGGCAGGGGGCAAGAGACCCAGTACTTC
TRBJ1-1 - TRBV5-1 TRBD1 CASSLGNRGGLGNTEAFF TGCGCCAGCAGCTTGGGAAACAGGGGAGGGTTAGGAAACACTGAAGCTTTCTTT
TRBJ2-3 - TRBV5-1 - CASSLAVVDTQYF TGCGCCAGCAGCTTGGCGGTCGTAGATACGCAGTATTTT